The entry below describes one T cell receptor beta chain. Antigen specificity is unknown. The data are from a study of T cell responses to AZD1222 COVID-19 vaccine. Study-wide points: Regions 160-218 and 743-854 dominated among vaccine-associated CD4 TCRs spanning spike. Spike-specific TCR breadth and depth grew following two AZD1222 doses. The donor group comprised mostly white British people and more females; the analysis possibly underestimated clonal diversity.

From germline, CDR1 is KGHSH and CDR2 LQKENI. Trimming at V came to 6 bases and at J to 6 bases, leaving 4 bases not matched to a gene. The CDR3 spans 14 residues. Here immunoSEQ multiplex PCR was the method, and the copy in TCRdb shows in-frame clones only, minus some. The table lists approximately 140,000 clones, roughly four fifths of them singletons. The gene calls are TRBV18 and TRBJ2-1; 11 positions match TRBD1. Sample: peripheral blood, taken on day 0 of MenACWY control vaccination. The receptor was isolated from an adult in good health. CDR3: CASSRGTGGNEQFF. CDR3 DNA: TGTGCCAGCTCCCGCGGGACAGGGGGCAATGAGCAGTTCTTC.